Given below is one TCR beta chain in context. From germline, CDR1 is SGHNT and CDR2 YENEEA. The length of the CDR3 is 15 residues. Between the trimmed V and J ends, which lost 5 bases and 0 bases, there was a span of 10 bases. The data were obtained in a study of shared clonotypes between healthy human individuals. Clones were read by immunoSEQ multiplex PCR, and TCRdb kept only the in-frame ones, dropping some. The top ten clones hold around 24% of a sample with approximately 810,000 clones, 80% to 95% of them seen once. Terminally differentiated effector memory CD45RA+ cells were left out of the naive CD8 fraction, which was CD45RO-negative and positively selected for CCR7.

This TCR was recovered from a man aged 30-40 years in good health. Sequenced material: naive CD8+ T cells sorted from blood. The rearrangement joins TRBV11-3 to TRBJ2-2, with D maybe TRBD1 (5 bases). CDR3 DNA: TGTGCCAGCAGCAAACAGGCAACGAACACCGGGGAGCTGTTTTTT. As protein: CASSKQATNTGELFF.